The clone carrying this T cell receptor (beta chain) was seen repeatedly, ten times or more. The source of the sample is a study of quantifying T cell responses using KT2 cells. Study-wide context: RNA was reverse transcribed with TCR alpha and beta constant-region primers.

A single-stranded UMI oligo with SP2 sequence was ligated to cDNA 3' ends. First-round PCR used about 4 cycles and beta primers RC1.1 and RC1.2 covering TRBC1 and TRBC2. From the UMI-ligation and nested PCR reads, TCRdb called clonotypes with MiXCR, one entry per CDR3 protein. Among fewer than 40,000 distinct CDR3 sequences listed, roughly 8% were seen once. V lost 1 base and J 0 bases, leaving 12 bases between the germline ends. The germline V gene has CDR1 SGHTA and CDR2 FQGNSA. This CDR3 has 16 amino acids. This TCR derives from a human donor. The chain is built from TRBV7-2 and TRBJ1-1; D call uncertain. Source material: PBMCs spiked with cells of the T cell clone KT2. CDR3 nucleotides: TGTGCCAGCAGCTTAGGATCTTTCAGACTGAACACTGAAGCTTTCTTT. This gives the protein CASSLGSFRLNTEAFF.